The entry that follows covers one T cell receptor (beta chain) sequence. The trim removed 6 bases at V and 2 bases at J, leaving 10 bases unmatched. Germline CDR1 reads MNHEY; CDR2 reads SMNVEV (reference sequence). This CDR3 is 17 amino acids long. How the authors handled the data: For nucleated cells, counts were estimated from reference gene primer amplification. Method: immunoSEQ multiplex PCR; TCRdb's copy keeps in-frame clones and lacks some. D and trimming come from the DNA, and the V and J calls and clone size come from that table. Found here are 100,000 or so clones, approximately 80% of them singletons; the top ten hold approximately 15%. The data originate from a study of blood T cell repertoires in COVID-19. Study background: COVID-19 samples collected from the United States, Italy and Spain covered acute and convalescent phases. From T cells, B-cell-depleted T cells, or PBMCs came the material, which was cDNA or gDNA.

Sequencing input: peripheral blood. The receptor comes from a woman older than 75 with acute or convalescent COVID-19. V is TRBV27 and J is TRBJ2-5; 12 nucleotides agree with TRBD2. This CDR3 is CASRTSGRGVWQETQYF. The CDR3 DNA sequence: TGTGCCAGCAGGACTAGCGGGAGAGGGGTGTGGCAAGAGACCCAGTACTTC.